Below are 26 T cell receptor beta chains sequenced from a single sample in a study of T cells in Graves' hyperthyroidism and ophthalmopathy. The CDR3 regions of TCR beta were amplified from RNA transcripts. HTBI primers were used for first-round RT-PCR of the TCR CDR3. TCRdb reprocessed the multiplex PCR reads with MiXCR, giving one entry per CDR3 protein. This table holds roughly 360,000 distinct CDR3 sequences, roughly 14% found once. The material sequenced was blood. Every receptor here comes from a man aged 30 to 39 with Graves' hyperthyroidism that later progressed to Graves' ophthalmopathy.

V usage is TRBV20-1 and J usage is TRBJ2-7; 8 nucleotides match TRBD1. V lost 2 bases, J lost 7 bases, and 7 bases stayed unmatched. This CDR3 is 13 amino acids long. The V gene's germline CDR1 is DFQATT and CDR2 SNEGSKA (reference sequence). The CDR3: CSARPRTGLEQYF. CDR3 coding DNA: TGCAGTGCTAGACCCCGGACAGGGCTTGAGCAGTACTTC.

This clonotype showed up just a few times. The chain has TRBV4-1 and TRBJ1-2; D is possibly TRBD1 (6 bases). The CDR3 length is 14 residues. The germline V gene encodes CDR1 MGHRA and CDR2 YSYEKL. Deletions cut 4 bases from V and 6 bases from J, with 15 bases between. The CDR3 sequence is CASSPVGGPDGYTF. The CDR3 bases are TGCGCCAGCAGCCCGGTGGGGGGGCCAGATGGCTACACCTTC.

There are a few counts of this clonotype. The chain recombines TRBV13 with TRBJ2-7; D is unresolved. V was clipped by 0 bases and J by 4 bases, with 10 bases between them. CDR1 and CDR2 (germline): PRHDT, FYEKMQ (reference sequence). The CDR3 runs 14 residues. The CDR3 protein is CASSLGPDGYEQYF. The CDR3 DNA follows: TGTGCCAGCAGCTTAGGGCCGGACGGGTACGAGCAGTACTTC. The full variable domain, with the rest looked up from reference TRBV13 and TRBJ2-7, is AAGVIQSPRHLIKEKRETATLKCYPIPRHDTVYWYQQGPGQDPQFLISFYEKMQSDKGSIPDRFSAQQFSDYHSELNMSSLELGDSALYFCASSLGPDGYEQYFGPGTRLTVT.

The table lists this clonotype with many counts. The chain combines TRBV4-1 with TRBJ1-2, with TRBD1 identical over 11 bases. V lost 2 bases, J lost 7 bases, and 6 bases stayed unmatched. Germline CDR1 is MGHRA and CDR2 is YSYEKL. The CDR3 is 15 residues long. CDR3 residues: CASSQHGQGASGYTF. The CDR3 DNA follows: TGCGCCAGCAGCCAACACGGACAGGGGGCGAGTGGCTACACCTTC.

The chain couples TRBV20-1 to TRBJ2-2; TRBD1 aligns across 7 bases. Trimming took 4 bases from V and 0 from J; bases not matched to a gene: 5. Germline V CDR1 and CDR2: DFQATT, SNEGSKA (reference sequence). This CDR3 is 15 amino acids long. CDR3 bases: TGCAGTGCTAAACGGGACAGCGCGAACACCGGGGAGCTGTTTTTT. Translation: CSAKRDSANTGELFF.

The V gene is TRBV2, the J gene TRBJ2-2; possibly TRBD1 for D (6 bases). The CDR3 loop spans 13 amino acids. V lost 7 bases, J lost 6 bases, and 12 bases lay in between. Germline V gives CDR1 SNHLY, CDR2 FYNNEI. The CDR3: CASNIQGSGELFF. DNA of the CDR3: TGTGCCAGCAACATACAGGGTTCCGGGGAGCTGTTTTTT.

This clonotype has at least ten counts. CDR3: CASSYSGRSYNEQFF. As DNA, the CDR3 is TGTGCCAGCAGTTACTCGGGCAGATCCTACAATGAGCAGTTCTTC. The V gene is TRBV6-6, the J gene TRBJ2-1; D is ambiguous. Germline-derived CDR1 and CDR2 are MNHNY and SVGAGI (reference sequence). Trimming took off 0 bases at V and 1 base at J, with 7 bases between the two ends. CDR3 length equals 15 residues.

This clonotype was counted many times. The genes are TRBV11-2 and TRBJ2-2, with 8 bases lining up with TRBD1. The V gene end was trimmed by 5 bases and the J gene end by 3 bases; junction bases not matched to a gene: 8. CDR1 SGHAT and CDR2 FQNNGV come from the germline V gene. The CDR3 totals 16 residues. The CDR3 sequence: CASSLQGAQDTGELFF. The CDR3 DNA sequence: TGTGCCAGCAGCCTTCAGGGGGCGCAGGACACCGGGGAGCTGTTTTTT.

This clonotype was observed a handful of times. This chain links TRBV4-1 with TRBJ2-3; D is undetermined. Germline lookup yields CDR1 MGHRA and CDR2 YSYEKL. The CDR3 is made up of 14 amino acids. Trimming cost V 4 bases and J 4 bases, with 12 bases left between them. The CDR3 bases are TGCGCCAGCAGCCCTGGTAGGTGGGCAGATACGCAGTATTTT. Amino acids: CASSPGRWADTQYF.

The chain is built from TRBV5-6 and TRBJ1-4; TRBD1 agrees at 10 bases. CDR1 and CDR2 (germline): SGHDT, YYEEEE. Trimming cost V 3 bases and J 6 bases; bases outside gene matches: 8. This CDR3 contains 16 residues. The CDR3 region has the DNA TGTGCCAGCAGCTCCTCAGACAGGGGGCTGTATGAAAAACTGTTTTTT. Amino acids: CASSSSDRGLYEKLFF.

This chain joins TRBV18 and TRBJ2-5; D call uncertain. V was cut by 4 bases and J by 2 bases, with 14 bases left in between. The germline V gene has CDR1 KGHSH and CDR2 LQKENI. The CDR3 contains 15 residues. CDR3 loop: CASSRRADPQETQYF. The CDR3 DNA reads TGTGCCAGCTCACGCCGGGCAGACCCTCAAGAGACCCAGTACTTC. The full variable domain, completed using reference TRBV18 and TRBJ2-5, is NAGVMQNPRHLVRRRGQEARLRCSPMKGHSHVYWYRQLPEEGLKFMVYLQKENIIDESGMPKERFSAEFPKEGPSILRIQQVVRGDSAAYFCASSRRADPQETQYFGPGTRLLVL.

This clonotype was recorded many times. The V and J genes are TRBV6-6 and TRBJ2-2, with 7 bases aligning to TRBD1. CDR3 length: 14 residues. Germline V gene sequence: CDR1 MNHNY, CDR2 SVGAGI (reference sequence). V was pared by 2 bases and J by 4 bases, with 1 base of the junction left unmatched. CDR3 nucleotides: TGTGCCAGCAGTTACAGGGGGCGCACCGGGGAGCTGTTTTTT. Translated: CASSYRGRTGELFF.

This chain links TRBV5-1 with TRBJ1-3; D remains unclear. The CDR3 covers 16 residues. Germline CDR1 is SGHRS and CDR2 is YFSETQ. Deletions cut 4 bases from V and 0 bases from J, with 14 bases between. DNA of the CDR3: TGCGCCAGCAGCCCGCCGGGAGCGAACTCTGGAAACACCATATATTTT. It specifies CASSPPGANSGNTIYF.

This clonotype has ten or more counts. The chain combines TRBV6-1 with TRBJ1-1, with D perhaps matching TRBD1 (5 bases). Germline CDR1 MNHNS, CDR2 SASEGT. V lost 2 bases and J 6 bases, leaving 13 bases between the germline ends. CDR3 size: 14 residues. The CDR3 nucleotides read TGTGCCAGCAGTGAATCCGGACAATCAGCTGAAGCTTTCTTT. This encodes CASSESGQSAEAFF.

This clonotype turned up a few times. V and J are TRBV13 and TRBJ1-2; D gene uncertain. The CDR3 loop spans 13 amino acids. The V end was cut by 5 bases, the J end by 5 bases, with 12 bases between. The germline CDR1 and CDR2 sequences are PRHDT and FYEKMQ (reference sequence). DNA of the CDR3: TGTGCCAGCAGCCAACTTGCGGGTTATGGCTACACCTTC. This codes for CASSQLAGYGYTF.

The V and J genes are TRBV27 and TRBJ2-7; 11 bases fit TRBD2. V trimming: 4 bases; J trimming: 2 bases; junction bases outside the gene matches: 4. Germline V gives CDR1 MNHEY, CDR2 SMNVEV (reference sequence). The CDR3 is 15 amino acids. CDR3 coding DNA: TGTGCCAGCAGTTCCGGGACTAGCGGAACCTACGAGCAGTACTTC. Its translation is CASSSGTSGTYEQYF.

This clonotype has ten or more counts. The CDR3: CASSRRGRIQETQYF. CDR3 DNA: TGTGCCAGCAGCCGTCGGGGACGGATCCAAGAGACCCAGTACTTC. The chain carries TRBV7-8 and TRBJ2-5, with D perhaps TRBD1 or TRBD2 (5 bases each). CDR3 length: 15 amino acids. Trimming took off 5 bases at V and 1 base at J, with 14 bases between the two ends. Germline V CDR1 and CDR2: SGHVS, FQNEAQ.

This clonotype was counted ten times or more. The chain joins TRBV7-9 to TRBJ1-1, with D hard to call. Germline lookup yields CDR1 SEHNR and CDR2 FQNEAQ (reference sequence). V lost 3 bases, J lost 5 bases, and 16 bases lay in between. This CDR3 region has 15 residues. The CDR3 spells CASSLTENLRTEAFF. CDR3 DNA sequence: TGTGCCAGCAGCTTGACCGAAAACCTCCGGACTGAAGCTTTCTTT.

The chain links TRBV7-9 to TRBJ2-1; 10 bases agree with TRBD1. Losses at the gene ends were 1 base for V and 8 bases for J; bases not matched to a gene: 11. The CDR3 totals 17 residues. In germline, CDR1 is SEHNR, CDR2 FQNEAQ (reference sequence). CDR3 amino acids: CASSLGFGGQGTDEQFF. CDR3 DNA: TGTGCCAGCAGCTTAGGCTTTGGGGGACAGGGGACGGATGAGCAGTTCTTC. The full variable domain, rest sourced from reference TRBV7-9 and TRBJ2-1, is DTGVSQNPRHKITKRGQNVTFRCDPISEHNRLYWYRQTLGQGPEFLTYFQNEAQLEKSRLLSDRFSAERPKGSFSTLEIQRTEQGDSAMYLCASSLGFGGQGTDEQFFGPGTRLTVL.

The J gene is TRBJ2-2, the V gene TRBV10-2; D might be TRBD1 (5 bases). The CDR3 is 14 residues long. V was cut by 7 bases and J by 3 bases, with 12 bases left in between. The V gene's germline CDR1 is WSHSY and CDR2 SAAADI. The CDR3 nucleotides are TGCGCCAGCAACCCCCAGGGTTACACCGGGGAGCTGTTTTTT. This translates into CASNPQGYTGELFF.

The rearrangement joins TRBV20-1 to TRBJ2-4, with 9 positions matching TRBD1. V dropped 3 bases and J dropped 1; count of bases not matched to a gene: 16. Germline V gene lookup returns CDR1 DFQATT and CDR2 SNEGSKA (reference sequence). The CDR3 totals 19 residues. For the CDR3, the DNA is TGCAGTGCTAGCGTAATTGGGACAGGGAGTATTGGGGCCAAAAACATTCAGTACTTC. Translation gives CSASVIGTGSIGAKNIQYF.

A remark on this clonotype: This may come from a read error, since a much larger clone is one base off. The chain joins TRBV9 to TRBJ1-6; D ambiguous. The CDR3 contains 15 residues. Per germline, CDR1 SGDLS and CDR2 YYNGEE. CDR3 amino acids: CASSVELGRNSPFHF. CDR3 DNA: TGTGCCAGCAGCGTAGAGCTGGGGAGGAATTCACCCTTCCACTTT.

This clonotype was found many times. The CDR3 region has the DNA TGTGCCATTTCTTTCTCCACGGATGATACGCAGTATTTT. Residues: CAISFSTDDTQYF. V gene TRBV2 combines with J gene TRBJ2-3; no firm D call. From germline, CDR1 is SNHLY and CDR2 FYNNEI. V dropped 10 bases and J dropped 6 bases, with 17 bases sitting between them. This CDR3 comprises 13 residues.

This clonotype turned up a few times. The chain carries TRBV12-3 or TRBV12-4 and TRBJ2-1, with TRBD2 identical over 11 bases. The CDR3 has 16 residues. Trimming at V came to 3 bases and at J to 8 bases, leaving 9 bases not matched to a gene. Here the CDR3 DNA reads TGTGCCAGCAGTTTCCCTAGCGGGGGGAGGGTGGATGAGCAGTTCTTC. It translates to CASSFPSGGRVDEQFF.

The chain carries TRBV7-9 and TRBJ2-5; 8 nucleotides line up with TRBD1. This CDR3 contains 16 residues. In germline, CDR1 is SEHNR, CDR2 FQNEAQ (reference sequence). V trimming: 5 bases; J trimming: 5 bases; junction bases outside the gene matches: 13. CDR3 bases: TGTGCCAGCAGCGAAGGGGACAGGAACCTCCTGGAGACCCAGTACTTC. It encodes CASSEGDRNLLETQYF.

The table lists this clonotype with many counts. The chain uses TRBV27 and TRBJ1-1; possible D gene TRBD1, 5 bases. The CDR3 sequence is 14 residues long. CDR1 and CDR2 (germline): MNHEY, SMNVEV (reference sequence). Between the trimmed V and J ends, which lost 5 bases and 1 base, there was a span of 11 bases. The CDR3 region is CASSDLDKNTEAFF. The CDR3 DNA reads TGTGCCAGCAGTGATCTGGACAAGAACACTGAAGCTTTCTTT.